Presented here are 21 T cell receptor beta chains from one specimen sequenced in a study of neurological immune-mediated disorders. MiXCR, applied by TCRdb to the 5' RACE reads, yields one record per CDR3 protein. The sample yields 30,000 to 40,000 distinct CDR3 sequences, more than 9.5% seen once. The time point denotes: technical triplicate 1. Sequencing input: PBMCs. The receptors derive from a man aged 55-75 years with HTLV-1-associated myelopathy (HAM/TSP).

This clonotype was detected ten times or more. The V and J genes are TRBV28 and TRBJ2-3; D is possibly TRBD1 or TRBD2 (5 bases each). Germline V CDR1 and CDR2: MDHEN, SYDVKM. The CDR3 totals 14 residues. V lost 6 bases to trimming and J lost 1 base, with 11 bases between them. CDR3 sequence reads: CASRNGDGTDTQYF. CDR3 nucleotides: TGTGCCAGCAGGAATGGGGACGGCACAGATACGCAGTATTTT.

A single count supports this clonotype. Here the CDR3 reads CSARDGLAREHEQFF. The CDR3 bases are TGCAGTGCTAGAGACGGACTAGCGAGGGAGCATGAGCAGTTCTTC. The chain uses TRBV20-1 and TRBJ2-1; 9 nucleotides match TRBD2. Trimming took 0 bases from V and 8 from J; bases not matched to a gene: 8. The CDR3 sequence is 15 residues long. The V gene's germline CDR1 is DFQATT and CDR2 SNEGSKA (reference sequence).

This clonotype was counted many times. The chain is built from TRBV9 and TRBJ2-7; 9 bases line up with TRBD1. The CDR3 spans 14 residues. Trimming at V came to 2 bases and at J to 2 bases, leaving 2 bases not matched to a gene. Germline V gene lookup returns CDR1 SGDLS and CDR2 YYNGEE. The CDR3 protein is CASSVGDRAYEQYF. In nucleotides, the CDR3 is TGTGCCAGCAGCGTGGGGGACAGGGCCTACGAGCAGTACTTC.

Within the sample, this clonotype is medium-sized. The CDR3 DNA reads as TGCAGCGGTTGGACATCCGCGAACACCGGGGAGCTGTTTTTT. It specifies CSGWTSANTGELFF. The chain is built from TRBV29-1 and TRBJ2-2; D might be TRBD1 (5 bases). This CDR3 is built from 14 residues. Trimming pared 7 bases from V and 0 bases from J, leaving 12 bases between. Germline-derived CDR1 and CDR2 are SQVTM and ANQGSEA.

At least ten counts were recorded for this clonotype. J is TRBJ1-2 and V is TRBV28, with D uncertain. The germline gives CDR1 MDHEN, CDR2 SYDVKM. Trimming shortened V by 8 bases and J by 1 base, and 11 bases separated the two germline ends. The CDR3 spans 13 residues. In DNA form, the CDR3 reads TGTGCCAGCCGCTACGGATTTAACTATGGCTACACCTTC. This gives the protein CASRYGFNYGYTF.

This clonotype came up many times. The chain carries TRBV12-3 or TRBV12-4 and TRBJ2-3; no clear D gene. The germline V and J ends were trimmed by 4 bases and 6 bases, with 5 bases remaining between them. There are 11 residues in the CDR3. For the CDR3, the DNA is TGTGCCAGCAGTTCCAGGGATACGCAGTATTTT. Protein product: CASSSRDTQYF.

There are a few counts of this clonotype. The genes are TRBV11-2 and TRBJ2-7; perhaps TRBD2 as D (5 bases). The CDR3 contains 15 residues. Germline V gives CDR1 SGHAT, CDR2 FQNNGV. V lost 1 base and J lost 6, with 16 bases in between. The CDR3 spells CASSLGQALVSEQYF. Written as DNA, the CDR3 is TGTGCCAGCAGCTTAGGCCAGGCACTAGTGAGCGAGCAGTACTTC.

As to this clonotype: A much larger clone is a single base away; this may be a read error. The rearrangement joins TRBV28 to TRBJ2-1; TRBD1 might be the D (6 bases). Germline-derived CDR1 and CDR2 are MDHEN and SYDVKM. The V gene lost 10 bases and the J gene lost 5 bases, with 15 bases spanning the gap. CDR3 length: 13 residues. The CDR3 spells CATRTETNNEQFF. In DNA form, the CDR3 reads TGTGCCACACGGACAGAGACCAACAATGAGCAGTTCTTC.

There are many counts of this clonotype. CDR3 sequence: CSASAGVDYEQYF. The DNA of the CDR3 is TGCAGTGCTAGTGCGGGAGTTGACTACGAGCAGTACTTC. This sequence joins TRBV20-1 and TRBJ2-7; 7 bases match TRBD2. The CDR3 sequence is 13 residues long. V was clipped by 3 bases and J by 3 bases; unmatched bases: 5. Germline V CDR1 and CDR2: DFQATT, SNEGSKA (reference sequence).

This clonotype was counted a few times. V gene TRBV5-4 combines with J gene TRBJ2-5; 14 bases are shared with TRBD2. Germline CDR1 SGHNT, CDR2 YYREEE (reference sequence). This CDR3 region has 16 residues. V was clipped by 4 bases and J by 4 bases; unmatched bases: 6. The CDR3 spells CASSVGLAGVGETQYF. CDR3 DNA sequence: TGTGCCAGCAGCGTGGGACTAGCGGGAGTGGGAGAGACCCAGTACTTC. The variable domain in full, completed from reference TRBV5-4 and TRBJ2-5, reads ETGVTQSPTHLIKTRGQQVTLRCSSQSGHNTVSWYQQALGQGPQFIFQYYREEENGRGNFPPRFSGLQFPNYSSELNVNALELDDSALYLCASSVGLAGVGETQYFGPGTRLLVL.

This clonotype was picked up many times. V is TRBV5-1 and J is TRBJ2-3; D possibly matches TRBD1 or TRBD2 (5 bases each). The CDR3 contains 13 residues. Germline CDR1 SGHRS, CDR2 YFSETQ. V was clipped by 7 bases and J by 2 bases, with 11 bases between them. DNA for the CDR3: TGCGCCAGCGGGGACGGGAACACAGATACGCAGTATTTT. It yields the protein CASGDGNTDTQYF.

This clonotype was recorded at least ten times. The V gene is TRBV12-3 or TRBV12-4, the J gene TRBJ2-3; TRBD2 aligns across 10 bases. The CDR3 consists of 14 residues. Trimming cost V 6 bases and J 7 bases; bases outside gene matches: 7. The CDR3: CASSLGLAANTQYF. Written as DNA, the CDR3 is TGTGCCAGCAGCCTAGGACTAGCGGCCAATACGCAGTATTTT.

This clonotype has a count of ten or more. The chain has TRBV6-2 or TRBV6-3 and TRBJ2-2; perhaps TRBD2 as D (5 bases). Per germline, CDR1 MNHEY and CDR2 SVGEGT. The CDR3 contains 16 residues. Trimming removed 3 bases at V and 7 bases at J, with 18 bases between. CDR3 coding DNA: TGTGCCAGCAGTTATACACCCCGGACTCCGGGCGGGGAGCTGTTTTTT. Its translation is CASSYTPRTPGGELFF.

The sample holds many counts of this clonotype. This chain links TRBV7-2 with TRBJ2-3; D is perhaps TRBD1 (7 bases). Germline V gene lookup returns CDR1 SGHTA and CDR2 FQGNSA. The V end was cut by 2 bases, the J end by 6 bases, with 18 bases between. This CDR3 has 16 amino acids. The CDR3 loop reads CASSLSGSRGRDTQYF. The CDR3 nucleotides are TGTGCCAGCAGCTTATCGGGATCCAGGGGGAGGGATACGCAGTATTTT.

This clonotype was counted many times. V usage is TRBV12-3 or TRBV12-4 and J usage is TRBJ2-7; the D is unclear. V was shortened by 1 base and J by 3 bases, with 4 bases between the two germline ends. CDR3 length equals 12 residues. Here the CDR3 DNA reads TGTGCCAGCAGTTTAGACCTCTACGAGCAGTACTTC. It specifies CASSLDLYEQYF.

This clonotype was recorded many times. The CDR3 DNA sequence: TGTGCCACCAGCAGAGAGTCCAGGGTCGGAGATACGCAGTATTTT. Translation gives CATSRESRVGDTQYF. V usage is TRBV15 and J usage is TRBJ2-3; possible D gene TRBD1, 5 bases. V shed 0 bases and J shed 5 bases, with 12 bases lying between them. Germline V CDR1 and CDR2: LNHNV, YYDKDF (reference sequence). The CDR3 contains 15 residues.

In this sample, this clonotype turned up many times. The V call is TRBV20-1, the J call TRBJ2-1, with D possibly matching TRBD2 (6 bases). The CDR3 contains 16 residues. The ends were cut back, 7 bases at V and 9 bases at J, with 28 bases in the middle. CDR1 and CDR2 from the germline V gene are DFQATT and SNEGSKA (reference sequence). This chain's CDR3 is CSVPPAGTGGSGEQFF. CDR3 coding DNA: TGCAGTGTTCCCCCCGCCGGGACCGGGGGTTCTGGTGAGCAGTTCTTC.

This clonotype was seen repeatedly, ten times or more. The V call is TRBV7-9, the J call TRBJ1-2, with 12 bases that match TRBD1. CDR3 length: 15 residues. Germline V CDR1 and CDR2: SEHNR, FQNEAQ (reference sequence). The V segment lost 5 bases and the J segment 2 bases; nucleotides outside the gene matches: 3. CDR3 sequence: CASSTGQGANYGYTF. CDR3 nucleotide sequence: TGTGCCAGCAGCACGGGACAGGGGGCGAACTATGGCTACACCTTC.

This clonotype has at least ten counts. The chain carries TRBV6-5 and TRBJ2-3; 9 nucleotides agree with TRBD1. V gave up 5 bases and J gave up 10 bases; unmatched junction bases: 10. Germline V gives CDR1 MNHEY, CDR2 SVGAGI. The CDR3 sequence is 14 residues long. CDR3 DNA sequence: TGTGCCAGCAGTACCCGATTGGGACAGGGACCGCAGTATTTT. This encodes CASSTRLGQGPQYF.

This clonotype was counted ten times or more. The chain uses TRBV20-1 and TRBJ1-2; 9 nucleotides agree with TRBD1. The germline V gene has CDR1 DFQATT and CDR2 SNEGSKA (reference sequence). CDR3 length equals 14 residues. V shed 8 bases and J 4 bases; nucleotides not matched to a gene: 11. CDR3 sequence reads: CSSDERDRVYGYTF. The CDR3 DNA reads TGCAGTTCGGACGAACGGGACAGGGTCTATGGCTACACCTTC.

This clonotype came up many times. This chain uses TRBV29-1 with TRBJ1-1; TRBD1 matches at 7 bases. The CDR3 spans 14 residues. Germline CDR1 is SQVTM and CDR2 is ANQGSEA. V shed 6 bases, J shed 0 bases, and the junction held 7 bases outside the gene matches. The CDR3 spells CSVWTGWVNTEAFF. Written as DNA, the CDR3 is TGCAGCGTCTGGACAGGCTGGGTGAACACTGAAGCTTTCTTT.